Listed here are 15 T cell receptor beta chains from one sample, sequenced in a study of control samples from healthy donors and cancer patients. Generated by immunoSEQ multiplex PCR, the TCRdb table keeps only in-frame clones and is missing some. The sample lists about 51,000 clones; 80% were seen once. The sequencing input was blood. The receptors stem from a man aged 70 or older in good health.

The rearrangement joins TRBV28 to TRBJ2-4, with D possibly TRBD2 on 5 matching bases. Trimming took off 4 bases at V and 7 bases at J, with 20 bases between the two ends. CDR1 MDHEN and CDR2 SYDVKM come from the germline V gene. The CDR3 is 16 residues long. The chain's CDR3 is CASSSRRALRQNIQYF. DNA for the CDR3: TGTGCCAGCAGTTCCCGGCGGGCCCTCCGGCAGAACATTCAGTACTTC.

The V call is TRBV14, the J call TRBJ1-2; D ambiguous. This CDR3 is 16 amino acids long. Per the germline V gene, CDR1 is SGHDN and CDR2 is FVKESK. Trimming left V 0 bases short and J 5 bases short, with 16 bases between. CDR3 sequence: CASSQDPVPLSYGYTF. The DNA for the CDR3 is TGTGCCAGCAGCCAAGATCCGGTCCCGCTTTCGTATGGCTACACCTTC.

This chain uses TRBV2 with TRBJ1-1; 10 bases are a match to TRBD1. There are 13 residues in the CDR3. The J segment lost 11 bases and the V segment lost 7 bases, leaving 10 bases of the junction unmatched. Germline CDR1 SNHLY, CDR2 FYNNEI. CDR3 protein: CASIRGQGSKAFF. The CDR3 DNA is TGTGCCAGCATAAGGGGACAGGGGTCGAAGGCTTTCTTT.

This chain connects TRBV29-1 to TRBJ1-2; D is perhaps TRBD1 (5 bases). This CDR3 has 14 amino acids. Per germline, CDR1 SQVTM and CDR2 ANQGSEA. The V and J ends lost 7 bases and 1 base respectively, with 16 bases between them. In nucleotides, the CDR3 is TGCAGCGCTCGGGGCCTGACCATTAACTATGGCTACACCTTC. Translating it yields CSARGLTINYGYTF.

This clone was seen more than once but under ten times. CDR3 protein: CATSRGGTGYGYTF. For the CDR3, the DNA is TGTGCCACCAGCAGAGGGGGGACAGGCTATGGCTACACCTTC. The rearrangement links TRBV15 to TRBJ1-2; TRBD1 matches at 8 bases. V shed 1 base, J shed 4 bases, and the junction held 2 bases outside the gene matches. CDR1 LNHNV and CDR2 YYDKDF come from the germline V gene (reference sequence). This CDR3 has 14 amino acids.

The chain combines TRBV6-5 with TRBJ1-6; D uncertain. CDR1 MNHEY and CDR2 SVGAGI come from the germline V gene. With 6 bases removed from V and 6 bases from J, the gap between germline ends came to 6 bases. This CDR3 contains 12 residues. DNA of the CDR3: TGTGCCAGCAGCGGGCTTAATTCACCCCTCCACTTT. This gives the protein CASSGLNSPLHF.

The chain couples TRBV25-1 to TRBJ1-2, with a possible D match to TRBD1 (5 bases). Deletions cut 1 base from V and 5 bases from J, with 11 bases between. The CDR3 consists of 14 residues. Germline CDR1 MGHDK, CDR2 SYGVNS. The CDR3 sequence: CASSESTGLYGYTF. For the CDR3, the DNA is TGTGCCAGCAGTGAATCTACAGGCCTGTATGGCTACACCTTC.

This chain joins TRBV21-1 and TRBJ1-1. TRBV21-1 represents a pseudogene. This CDR3 has 10 residues. The CDR3 DNA sequence: TGTGCCAGATTGCGGGATAGGGCTTTCTTT. The encoded protein is CARLRDRAFF.

The rearrangement links TRBV7-3 to TRBJ1-1; 7 bases agree with TRBD1. V lost 5 bases to trimming and J lost 3 bases; unmatched junction nucleotides: 6. Germline CDR1 and CDR2: SGHTA and FQGTGA. This CDR3 comprises 14 residues. The CDR3: CASSLQGRHTEAFF. The DNA of the CDR3 is TGTGCCAGCAGCCTACAGGGGCGGCACACTGAAGCTTTCTTT.

The CDR3 loop reads CASSPLGITEAFF. The CDR3 DNA follows: TGTGCCAGCTCACCGCTCGGGATCACTGAAGCTTTCTTT. The chain has TRBV18 and TRBJ1-1; D ambiguous. Germline V CDR1 and CDR2: KGHSH, LQKENI. The V and J ends lost 3 bases and 4 bases respectively, with 9 bases between them. The CDR3 is 13 residues long.

V is TRBV2 and J is TRBJ1-1, with D uncertain. Germline loops: CDR1 SNHLY, CDR2 FYNNEI. Trimming took 4 bases from V and 0 from J, leaving 12 bases between them. The CDR3 contains 15 residues. Written as DNA, the CDR3 is TGTGCCAGCAGTGGGAGGGCATACATGAACACTGAAGCTTTCTTT. Translating gives CASSGRAYMNTEAFF.

This sequence joins TRBV6-1 and TRBJ1-5, with a weak D call TRBD1 (6 bases). This CDR3 region has 15 residues. Trimming stripped 0 bases from V and 3 bases from J, with 9 bases between. Looked up from germline, CDR1 is MNHNS and CDR2 is SASEGT. The CDR3 nucleotides read TGTGCCAGCAGTGAAGCGGGACAAAACAATCAGCCCCAGCATTTT. Its translation is CASSEAGQNNQPQHF.

The chain is built from TRBV18 and TRBJ1-2; D not resolved. This CDR3 is built from 16 residues. Germline values: CDR1 KGHSH, CDR2 LQKENI. The ends were cut back, 2 bases at V and 3 bases at J, with 16 bases in the middle. The CDR3 region is CASSPGGLGIDYGYTF. CDR3 in DNA: TGTGCCAGCTCACCAGGCGGTCTAGGGATCGACTATGGCTACACCTTC.

This clone showed up just once. The V call is TRBV13, the J call TRBJ2-1; perhaps TRBD2 as D (5 bases). Trimming left V 5 bases short and J 3 bases short, with 14 bases between. The CDR3 is 15 residues long. The germline CDR1 and CDR2 sequences are PRHDT and FYEKMQ (reference sequence). The CDR3 is CASSHREDFYNEQFF. The CDR3 DNA reads as TGTGCCAGCAGCCATCGAGAGGACTTCTACAATGAGCAGTTCTTC.

The sample holds one count of this clone. J is TRBJ1-2 and V is TRBV30; tentatively, D is TRBD1 (5 bases). Between the trimmed V and J ends, which lost 4 bases and 3 bases, there was a span of 12 bases. CDR3 length: 13 amino acids. Germline CDR1 is GTSNPN and CDR2 is SVGIG (reference sequence). The CDR3 region has the DNA TGTGCCTGGATTCGGTGGGGCGACTATGGCTACACCTTC. It specifies CAWIRWGDYGYTF.